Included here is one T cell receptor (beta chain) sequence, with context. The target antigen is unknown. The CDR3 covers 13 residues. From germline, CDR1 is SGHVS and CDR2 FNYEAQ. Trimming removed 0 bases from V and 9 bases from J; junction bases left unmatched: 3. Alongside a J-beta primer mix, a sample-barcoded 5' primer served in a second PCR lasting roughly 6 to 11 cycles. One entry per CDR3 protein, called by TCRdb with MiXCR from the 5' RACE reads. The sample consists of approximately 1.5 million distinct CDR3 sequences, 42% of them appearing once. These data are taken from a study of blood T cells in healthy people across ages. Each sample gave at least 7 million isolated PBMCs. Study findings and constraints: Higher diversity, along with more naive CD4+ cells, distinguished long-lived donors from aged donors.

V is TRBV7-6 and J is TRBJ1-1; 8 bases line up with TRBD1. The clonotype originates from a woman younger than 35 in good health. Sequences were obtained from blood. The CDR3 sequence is CASSLATGVKAFF. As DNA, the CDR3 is TGTGCCAGCAGCTTAGCGACAGGGGTGAAAGCTTTCTTT.